What follows are 14 T cell receptor beta chains derived from one specimen sequenced in a study of T cell repertoires in cytomegalovirus infection. The antigens of these receptors remain unknown. TCRdb passed the reads through MiXCR, listing each CDR3 protein once. The profile shows more than 250,000 distinct CDR3 sequences, around 25% of them singletons. The sequencing here drew on cultured PBMCs, taken from culture after CMV antigen stimulation. The receptors come from a human donor in good health (CMV status not recorded). Some clones in this sample may be carry-over from other donors' samples.

This chain connects TRBV5-1 to TRBJ2-5; TRBD1 aligns across 9 bases. CDR3 length: 15 amino acids. After removal of 4 bases from V and 4 bases from J, the junction contained 8 bases not matched to a gene. The germline gives CDR1 SGHRS, CDR2 YFSETQ. The CDR3 loop is CASSGTGSPRETQYF. The CDR3 DNA is TGCGCCAGCAGCGGGACAGGGTCCCCTCGAGAGACCCAGTACTTC.

This clonotype was counted at least ten times. The chain recombines TRBV7-6 with TRBJ2-3; 9 bases agree with TRBD1. The ends lost 4 bases at V and 2 bases at J; junction bases unmatched: 4. The CDR3 spans 15 residues. The germline gives CDR1 SGHVS, CDR2 FNYEAQ. The chain's CDR3 is CASSSGTGNTDTQYF. The CDR3 DNA is TGTGCCAGCAGCTCTGGGACAGGGAACACAGATACGCAGTATTTT.

The CDR3 sequence: CASSPRQDYYGYTF. The CDR3 nucleotides are TGTGCCAGTAGCCCGAGGCAGGACTACTATGGCTACACCTTC. The V gene is TRBV19, the J gene TRBJ1-2; D is ambiguous. This CDR3 comprises 14 residues. CDR1 is LNHDA, CDR2 SQIVND, per germline (reference sequence). With 6 bases removed from V and 3 bases from J, the gap between germline ends came to 14 bases. Full variable domain (missing parts from reference TRBV19 and TRBJ1-2): DGGITQSPKYLFRKEGQNVTLSCEQNLNHDAMYWYRQDPGQGLRLIYYSQIVNDFQKGDIAEGYSVSREKKESFPLTVTSAQKNPTAFYLCASSPRQDYYGYTFGSGTRLTVV.

The V call is TRBV2, the J call TRBJ2-3, with D unclear. The germline CDR1 and CDR2 sequences are SNHLY and FYNNEI. The V end lost 8 bases, the J end lost 4 bases, and 13 bases lay between the germline ends. This CDR3 has 13 residues. As DNA, the CDR3 is TGTGCCAGCGGGATAGAGATTTCAGATACGCAGTATTTT. Residues: CASGIEISDTQYF.

This clonotype was observed once. The V and J genes are TRBV6-2 or TRBV6-3 and TRBJ2-5, with D possibly matching TRBD1 (5 bases). Trimming left V 6 bases short and J 14 bases short, with 25 bases between. Looked up from germline, CDR1 is MNHEY and CDR2 is SVGEGT. There are 14 residues in the CDR3. Here the CDR3 reads CASSYVPDQGSGYF. The CDR3 DNA sequence: TGTGCCAGCAGCTACGTACCGGATCAGGGTTCAGGTTACTTC.

This clonotype was detected only a few times. The chain carries TRBV12-3 or TRBV12-4 and TRBJ1-1; possible D gene TRBD1, 5 bases. The CDR3 has 14 residues. The V end was cut by 1 base, the J end by 10 bases, with 16 bases between. Here the CDR3 reads CASSLGGRGRRAFF. The CDR3 bases are TGTGCCAGCAGTTTAGGAGGACGGGGGAGGCGAGCTTTCTTT.

This chain joins TRBV19 and TRBJ1-2, with a weak D call TRBD1 (5 bases). The V gene lost 4 bases and the J gene lost 8 bases, with 23 bases spanning the gap. The CDR3 is 16 amino acids. Germline-derived CDR1 and CDR2 are LNHDA and SQIVND (reference sequence). The CDR3 nucleotides read TGTGCCAGTAGTAATTACGTCCGACAGACAATGCGAGGCTACACCTTC. Translated: CASSNYVRQTMRGYTF. The variable domain in full, completed from reference TRBV19 and TRBJ1-2, reads DGGITQSPKYLFRKEGQNVTLSCEQNLNHDAMYWYRQDPGQGLRLIYYSQIVNDFQKGDIAEGYSVSREKKESFPLTVTSAQKNPTAFYLCASSNYVRQTMRGYTFGSGTRLTVV.

This clonotype was counted at least ten times. The chain uses TRBV7-2 and TRBJ2-7; TRBD1 matches at 9 bases. Germline loops: CDR1 SGHTA, CDR2 FQGNSA. J lost 7 bases, V lost 4 bases, and 8 bases had no gene match. This CDR3 contains 14 residues. The CDR3 DNA reads TGTGCCAGCAGCTCCTGGACAGGGGTATGGGAGCAGTACTTC. It specifies CASSSWTGVWEQYF.

At least ten counts were recorded for this clonotype. The chain links TRBV25-1 to TRBJ1-2, with a weak D call TRBD1 (5 bases). The germline V gene encodes CDR1 MGHDK and CDR2 SYGVNS. V dropped 4 bases and J dropped 2 bases, with 17 bases sitting between them. CDR3 length: 16 amino acids. The CDR3 DNA reads TGTGCCAGCAGTGTGGTTTCCACACGGGGGAACTATGGCTACACCTTC. This translates into CASSVVSTRGNYGYTF.

The chain combines TRBV20-1 with TRBJ2-1; D not resolved. This CDR3 is 12 amino acids long. Trimming pared 0 bases from V and 10 bases from J, leaving 10 bases between. Germline V gives CDR1 DFQATT, CDR2 SNEGSKA (reference sequence). CDR3 nucleotide sequence: TGCAGTGCTAGAGAGGAGCTTGGGGAGCAGTTCTTC. Its translation: CSAREELGEQFF.

The chain combines TRBV5-1 with TRBJ1-2; D gene ambiguous. Trimming took off 4 bases at V and 4 bases at J, with 17 bases between the two ends. Per germline, CDR1 SGHRS and CDR2 YFSETQ. This CDR3 is 15 amino acids long. The CDR3 sequence is CASSATVASTYGYTF. Here the CDR3 DNA reads TGCGCCAGCAGCGCCACAGTGGCATCTACCTATGGCTACACCTTC.

This clonotype came up a few times. CDR3 nucleotide sequence: TGTGCCAGCAGTTACCCCCGGCCGGATCGCACCTTC. It codes for CASSYPRPDRTF. This rearrangement joins TRBV6-2 or TRBV6-3 to TRBJ1-2; D call uncertain. Germline CDR1 MNHEY, CDR2 SVGEGT. The V end lost 2 bases, the J end lost 13 bases, and 14 bases lay between the germline ends. The CDR3 is 12 residues long.

Of note for this clonotype: A much larger clone lies a single base off, so this may be a read error. The V gene is TRBV7-9, the J gene TRBJ1-6, with no clear D. Germline lookup yields CDR1 SEHNR and CDR2 FQNEAQ (reference sequence). This CDR3 is built from 15 residues. The CDR3 DNA follows: TGTGACAGCAGCCCCCTAAGCGGGTATAATTCACCCCTCCACTTT. It codes for CDSSPLSGYNSPLHF.

V and J are TRBV20-1 and TRBJ2-2; perhaps TRBD2 as D (5 bases). V was pared by 4 bases and J by 1 base, with 10 bases between. The germline CDR1 and CDR2 sequences are DFQATT and SNEGSKA (reference sequence). This CDR3 has 14 residues. The CDR3 sequence: CSATLALNTGELFF. The CDR3 region has the DNA TGCAGTGCTACCCTAGCACTGAACACCGGGGAGCTGTTTTTT.